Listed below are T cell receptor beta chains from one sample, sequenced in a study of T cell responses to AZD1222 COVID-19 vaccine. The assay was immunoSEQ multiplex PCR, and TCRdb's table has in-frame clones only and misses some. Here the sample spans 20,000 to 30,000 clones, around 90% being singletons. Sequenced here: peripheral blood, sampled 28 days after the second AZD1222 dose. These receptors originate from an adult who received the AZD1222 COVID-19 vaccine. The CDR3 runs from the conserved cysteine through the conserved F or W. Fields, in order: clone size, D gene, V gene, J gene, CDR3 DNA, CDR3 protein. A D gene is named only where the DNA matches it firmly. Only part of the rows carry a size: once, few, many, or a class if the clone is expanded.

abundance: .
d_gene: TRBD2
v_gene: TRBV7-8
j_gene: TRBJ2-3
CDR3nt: TGTGCCAGCAGCCGCGTCGGACTAGCGAGTAAAGATACGCAGTATTTT
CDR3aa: CASSRVGLASKDTQYF

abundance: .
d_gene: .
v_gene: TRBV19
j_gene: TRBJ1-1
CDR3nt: TGTGCCAGTAGTGAACAGGTGAACACTGAAGCTTTCTTT
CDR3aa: CASSEQVNTEAFF

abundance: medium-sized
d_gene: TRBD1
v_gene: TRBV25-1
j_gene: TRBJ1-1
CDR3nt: TGTGCCAGCGAGGACAGGGGAGAAGCTTTCTTT
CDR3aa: CASEDRGEAFF

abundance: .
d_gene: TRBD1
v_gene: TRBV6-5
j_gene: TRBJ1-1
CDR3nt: TGTGCCAGCAGCTGGGTACAGGGGACTGAAGCTTTCTTT
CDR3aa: CASSWVQGTEAFF

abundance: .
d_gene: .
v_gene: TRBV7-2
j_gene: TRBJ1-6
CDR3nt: TGTGCCAGCAGCTCCATGAATTCACCCCTCCACTTT
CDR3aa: CASSSMNSPLHF

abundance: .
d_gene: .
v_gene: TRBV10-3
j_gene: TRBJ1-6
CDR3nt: TGTGCCATCAGTGAGTCCGGGACATCAGCTTCACCCCTCCACTTT
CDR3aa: CAISESGTSASPLHF

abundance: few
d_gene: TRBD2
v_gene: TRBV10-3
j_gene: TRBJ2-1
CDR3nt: TGTGCCATCATCTCGAGGCTAGCGGGGGACCATGAGCAGTTCTTC
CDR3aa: CAIISRLAGDHEQFF

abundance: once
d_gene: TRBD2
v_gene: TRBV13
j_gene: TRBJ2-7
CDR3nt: TGTGCCAGCAGCTGGGGGACTAGCGGTGGCTACGAGCAGTACTTC
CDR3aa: CASSWGTSGGYEQYF

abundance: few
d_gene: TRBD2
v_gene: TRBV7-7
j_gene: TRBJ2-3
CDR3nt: TGTGCCAGCAGCCCTGGGACTAGCAGAAAAGGCACAGATACGCAGTATTTT
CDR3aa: CASSPGTSRKGTDTQYF

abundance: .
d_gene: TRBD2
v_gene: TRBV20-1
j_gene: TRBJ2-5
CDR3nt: TGCAGTGCCAGTAGCGGGGCCCAAGAGACCCAGTACTTC
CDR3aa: CSASSGAQETQYF

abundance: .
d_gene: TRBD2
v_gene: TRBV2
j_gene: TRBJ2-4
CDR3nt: TGTGCCAGCAAGAGCGGGGGGGCCCTGGACATTCAGTACTTC
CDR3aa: CASKSGGALDIQYF

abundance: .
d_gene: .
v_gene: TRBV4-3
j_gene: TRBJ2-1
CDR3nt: TGCGCCAGCAGCGGAGAGGTCGGGGGTGAGCAGTTCTTC
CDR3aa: CASSGEVGGEQFF

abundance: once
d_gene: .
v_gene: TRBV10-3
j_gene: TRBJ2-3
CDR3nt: TGTGCCATCAGTGAGGGTAGGCCCACAGATACGCAGTATTTT
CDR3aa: CAISEGRPTDTQYF

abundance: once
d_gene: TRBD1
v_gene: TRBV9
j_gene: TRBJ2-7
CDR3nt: TGTGCCAGCAGCCCGGGGGGGGACAGGGGCTACGAGCAGTACTTC
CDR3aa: CASSPGGDRGYEQYF

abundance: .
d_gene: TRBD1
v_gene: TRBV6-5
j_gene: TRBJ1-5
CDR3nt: TGTGCCAGCAGGGGGGACAGGGGTCAGCCCCAGCATTTT
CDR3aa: CASRGDRGQPQHF

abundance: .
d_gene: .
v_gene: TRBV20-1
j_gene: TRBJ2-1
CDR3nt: TGCAGTGCAACGGGGGTCAATGAGCAGTTCTTC
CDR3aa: CSATGVNEQFF

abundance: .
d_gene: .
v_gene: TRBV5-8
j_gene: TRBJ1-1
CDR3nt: TGTGCCAGCACCCTCATCATGAACACTGAAGCTTTCTTT
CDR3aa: CASTLIMNTEAFF

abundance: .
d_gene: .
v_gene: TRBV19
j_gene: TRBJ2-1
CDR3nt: TGTGCCAGTAGGCCCCTGGGCGGGGGCCTAGATGAGCAGTTCTTC
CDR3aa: CASRPLGGGLDEQFF

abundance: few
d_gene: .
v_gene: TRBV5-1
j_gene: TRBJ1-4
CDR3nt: TGCGCCAGCAGCCCACTAGGGGGTACTAATGAAAAACTGTTTTTT
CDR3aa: CASSPLGGTNEKLFF

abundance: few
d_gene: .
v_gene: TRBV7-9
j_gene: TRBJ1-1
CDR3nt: TGTGCCAGCAGCCCCACGGAGGGGCCGAACACTGAAGCTTTCTTT
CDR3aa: CASSPTEGPNTEAFF

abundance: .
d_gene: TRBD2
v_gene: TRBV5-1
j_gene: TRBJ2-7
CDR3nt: TGCGCCAGCAGCTTGGGTGCGGGGGGTCCCTACGAGCAGTACTTC
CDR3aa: CASSLGAGGPYEQYF

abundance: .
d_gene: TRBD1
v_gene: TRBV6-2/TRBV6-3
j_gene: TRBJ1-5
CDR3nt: TGTGCCAGCAGTTACTCCGCAACCCTTCCGGGACAGGGGTACGGTCAGCCCCAGCATTTT
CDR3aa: CASSYSATLPGQGYGQPQHF

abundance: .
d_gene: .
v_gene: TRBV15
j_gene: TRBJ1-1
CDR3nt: TGTGCCACCAGCAGAGCAGACGGCATAATTCAAGCTTTCTTT
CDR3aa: CATSRADGIIQAFF

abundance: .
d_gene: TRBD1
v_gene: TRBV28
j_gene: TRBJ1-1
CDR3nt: TGTGCCAGCAGTACCACGACAGGGTTCACTGAAGCTTTCTTT
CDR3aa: CASSTTTGFTEAFF

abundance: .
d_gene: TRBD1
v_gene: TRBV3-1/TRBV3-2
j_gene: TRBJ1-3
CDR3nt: TGTGCCAGCAGCCTCGGCGCAGGGGGCACCTCTGGAAACACCATATATTTT
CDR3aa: CASSLGAGGTSGNTIYF

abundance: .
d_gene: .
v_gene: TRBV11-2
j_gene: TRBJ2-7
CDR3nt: TGTGCCAGCAGCATTCGGGGGGCCTCGGGACTCGAGCAGTACTTC
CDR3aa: CASSIRGASGLEQYF

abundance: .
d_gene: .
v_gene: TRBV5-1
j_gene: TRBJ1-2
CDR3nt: TGCGCCAGCAGCTTGGCCGCGAGAGAGGGGAGCTATGGCTACACCTTC
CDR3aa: CASSLAAREGSYGYTF

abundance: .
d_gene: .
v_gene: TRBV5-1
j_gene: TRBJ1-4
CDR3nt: TGCGCCAGCAGCTTGGGGACATTTCAGAATGAAAAACTGTTTTTT
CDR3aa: CASSLGTFQNEKLFF

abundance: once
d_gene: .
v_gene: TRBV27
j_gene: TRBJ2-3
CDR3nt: TGTGCCAGCAGTTTAGAGCGTAGAGCCACAGATACGCAGTATTTT
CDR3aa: CASSLERRATDTQYF

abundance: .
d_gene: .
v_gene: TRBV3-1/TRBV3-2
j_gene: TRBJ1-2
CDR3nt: TGTGCCAGCAGCCAAGAGGGGGCCTATGGCTACACCTTC
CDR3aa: CASSQEGAYGYTF

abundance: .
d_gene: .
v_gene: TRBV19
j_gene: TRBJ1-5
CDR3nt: TGTGCCAGTAGTACAACCGGGCCATCAAAGGGTCAGCCCCAGCATTTT
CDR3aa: CASSTTGPSKGQPQHF